One TCR beta chain is described in this entry. Only in-frame clones appear in the TCRdb table, and some are missing; sequencing was by immunoSEQ multiplex PCR. The sample shows about 700,000 clones, over 65% of them seen only once. The data derive from a study of shared clonotypes between healthy human individuals. Trimming cost V 4 bases and J 15 bases, with 14 bases left between them. Germline V gene sequence: CDR1 SGDLS, CDR2 YYNGEE. The CDR3 contains 11 residues. The receptor's source is a woman aged 25 to 39 in good health. This chain links TRBV9 with TRBJ2-4; D remains ambiguous. Sequencing used memory CD4+ T cells sorted from blood. Subset of the sample: CD45RA-negative fraction. CDR3 sequence (DNA): TGTGCCAGCAGCCCGATGTTGGTACTGTACTTC. Translating gives CASSPMLVLYF.